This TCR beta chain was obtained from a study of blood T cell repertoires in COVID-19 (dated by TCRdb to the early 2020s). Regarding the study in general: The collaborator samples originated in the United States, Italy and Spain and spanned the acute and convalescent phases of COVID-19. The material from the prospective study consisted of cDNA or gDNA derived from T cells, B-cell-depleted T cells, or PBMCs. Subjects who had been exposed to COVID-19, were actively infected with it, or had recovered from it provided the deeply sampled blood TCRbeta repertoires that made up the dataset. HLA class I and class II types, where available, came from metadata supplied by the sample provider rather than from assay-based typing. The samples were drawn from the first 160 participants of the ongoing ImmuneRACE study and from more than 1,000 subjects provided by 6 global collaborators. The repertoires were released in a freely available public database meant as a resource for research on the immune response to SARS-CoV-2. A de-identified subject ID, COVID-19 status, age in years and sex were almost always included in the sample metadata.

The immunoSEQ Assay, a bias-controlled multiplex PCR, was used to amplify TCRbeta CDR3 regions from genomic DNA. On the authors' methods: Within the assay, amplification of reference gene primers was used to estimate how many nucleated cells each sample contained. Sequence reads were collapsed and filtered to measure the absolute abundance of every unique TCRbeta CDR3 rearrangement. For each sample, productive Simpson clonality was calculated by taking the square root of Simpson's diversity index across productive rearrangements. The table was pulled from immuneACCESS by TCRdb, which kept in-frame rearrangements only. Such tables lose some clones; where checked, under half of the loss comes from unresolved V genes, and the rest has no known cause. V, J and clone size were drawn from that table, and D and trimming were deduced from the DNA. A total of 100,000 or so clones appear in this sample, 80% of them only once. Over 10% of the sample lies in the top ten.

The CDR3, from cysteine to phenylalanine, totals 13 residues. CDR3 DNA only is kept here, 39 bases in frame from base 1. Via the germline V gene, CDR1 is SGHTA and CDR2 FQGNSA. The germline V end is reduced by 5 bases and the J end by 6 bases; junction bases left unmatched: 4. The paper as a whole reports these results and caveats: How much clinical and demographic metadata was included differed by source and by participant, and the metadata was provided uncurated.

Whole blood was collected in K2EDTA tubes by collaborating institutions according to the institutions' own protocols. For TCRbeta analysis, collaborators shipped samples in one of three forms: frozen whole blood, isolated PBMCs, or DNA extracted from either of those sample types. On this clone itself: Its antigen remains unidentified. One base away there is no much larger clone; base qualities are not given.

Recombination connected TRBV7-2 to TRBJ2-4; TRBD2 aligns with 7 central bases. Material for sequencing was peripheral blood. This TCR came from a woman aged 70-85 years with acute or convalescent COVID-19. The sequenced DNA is TGTGCCAGCAGCCCGGGGGGTGGAAACATTCAGTACTTC. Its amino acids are CASSPGGGNIQYF.